This entry describes one T cell receptor beta chain. No antigen is known for it. Per germline, CDR1 LNHDA and CDR2 SQIVND (reference sequence). The CDR3 loop spans 12 amino acids. The V and J ends lost 8 bases and 1 base respectively, with 8 bases between them. Here immunoSEQ multiplex PCR was the method, and the copy in TCRdb shows in-frame clones only, minus some. Of more than 25,000 clones listed, about nine tenths are singletons. Time point noted: week 5, during vaccination. Every vaccination contained 300 ug of the mutant IDH1 20-mer peptide and was paired with topical imiquimod. The data derive from a study of a mutant IDH1 vaccine in newly diagnosed glioma.

The chain joins TRBV19 to TRBJ2-5; D could derive from TRBD1 or TRBD2 (5 bases each). This sequence originates from a woman in her thirties or forties with glioma. Some clones in this sample may be carry-over from other donors' samples. Sample: peripheral blood mononuclear cells (PBMCs), taken from a glioma patient whose treatment included an IDH1 peptide vaccine. The CDR3 DNA sequence: TGTGCCAGTCGGGACGGCCAAGAGACCCAGTACTTC. Its protein product is CASRDGQETQYF.